Listed here is a single T cell receptor (beta chain). There is no known antigen for this receptor. No quality values exist for individual bases; no much larger clone is one base distant. Libraries were constructed by the immunoSEQ multiplex PCR assay. TCRdb retrieved this table from immuneACCESS and kept in-frame rearrangements only. Not all clones are present; in checked studies, unresolved V genes account for under half, and no reason is known for the remainder. This sample gives around 70,000 clones in total; almost 95% of them show up just once. Less than 2.5% of the sample lies in the top ten. From cysteine to phenylalanine, the CDR3 is 17 amino acids long. Solely the CDR3 DNA is kept, with 51 bases framed from the first base. Trimming accounts for 7 bases at V and 2 bases at J, while the number of junction bases matched to no gene is 10. As encoded in the germline V gene (reference sequence), CDR1 is SEHNR while CDR2 is FQNEAQ.

This entry belongs to a study of T cell changes during pregnancy in multiple sclerosis (dated by TCRdb to about 2019). With regard to the full study: In women with multiple sclerosis, the researchers looked at how the T cell repertoire shifted as pregnancy progressed.

The receptor's source is a female donor with multiple sclerosis, enrolled in a pregnancy study. This specimen was peripheral blood, taken before pregnancy. In this chain, TRBV7-9 is recombined with TRBJ2-2; a stretch of 10 junction bases matches TRBD2. The CDR3 reads CASTNPSLAGNTGELFF. The sequenced DNA: TGTGCCAGCACCAACCCCTCACTAGCGGGAAACACCGGGGAGCTGTTTTTT.